The 21 T cell receptor beta chains below were found in one sample sequenced in a study of blood T cell repertoires in COVID-19. Sequencing used immunoSEQ multiplex PCR; TCRdb keeps in-frame clones, though not all of them. The sample yields some 70,000 clones, approximately 80% seen once. The specimen sequenced was peripheral blood. All receptors derive from a man aged 50 to 60 with COVID-19, enrolled during active disease.

The chain is built from TRBV5-1 and TRBJ2-5, with TRBD1 matching over 11 bases. The CDR3 covers 16 residues. Unmatched junction bases numbered 13, after V lost 7 bases and J lost 5 bases. CDR1 and CDR2 from the germline V gene are SGHRS and YFSETQ. The CDR3 bases are TGCGCCAGCGAGAAGACCGGGACAGGGGGTGGTGAGACCCAGTACTTC. It yields the protein CASEKTGTGGGETQYF.

V usage is TRBV7-3 and J usage is TRBJ2-3, with 7 nucleotides matching TRBD2. The CDR3 totals 15 residues. Per germline, CDR1 SGHTA and CDR2 FQGTGA. V lost 6 bases and J lost 0; bases outside the gene matches: 6. This CDR3 reads CASRAGSVSTDTQYF. DNA of the CDR3: TGTGCCAGCAGAGCGGGGTCTGTAAGCACAGATACGCAGTATTTT.

The chain is built from TRBV18 and TRBJ1-2; 11 bases match TRBD1. Trimming at V came to 0 bases and at J to 5 bases, leaving 5 bases not matched to a gene. This CDR3 comprises 16 residues. Germline values: CDR1 KGHSH, CDR2 LQKENI. The CDR3 sequence is CASSPPRTGGGYGYTF. The CDR3 DNA is TGTGCCAGCTCACCACCCCGGACAGGGGGCGGGTATGGCTACACCTTC. The full variable domain, completed using reference TRBV18 and TRBJ1-2, is NAGVMQNPRHLVRRRGQEARLRCSPMKGHSHVYWYRQLPEEGLKFMVYLQKENIIDESGMPKERFSAEFPKEGPSILRIQQVVRGDSAAYFCASSPPRTGGGYGYTFGSGTRLTVV.

The chain recombines TRBV6-6 with TRBJ2-7; the D gene is possibly TRBD1 (6 bases). Trimming removed 7 bases from V and 6 bases from J, with 16 bases in between. The germline V gene has CDR1 MNHNY and CDR2 SVGAGI (reference sequence). This CDR3 spans 13 amino acids. The CDR3 DNA is TGTGCCAGCACCCGGACAGAGAAGGGCGAGCAGTACTTC. It translates to CASTRTEKGEQYF.

The chain uses TRBV4-1 and TRBJ2-5, with 12 bases that match TRBD2. CDR3 length equals 16 residues. V lost 0 bases and J lost 4; bases outside the gene matches: 3. CDR1 MGHRA and CDR2 YSYEKL come from the germline V gene. CDR3 sequence reads: CASSQEPSGGAETQYF. The CDR3 region has the DNA TGCGCCAGCAGCCAAGAACCTAGCGGGGGGGCAGAGACCCAGTACTTC.

The chain joins TRBV5-4 to TRBJ2-3, with TRBD1 matching over 7 bases. The V gene's germline CDR1 is SGHNT and CDR2 YYREEE (reference sequence). V was pared by 2 bases and J by 0 bases, with 6 bases of the junction left unmatched. The CDR3 loop spans 16 amino acids. The DNA of the CDR3 is TGTGCCAGCAGCTTACGGACAGGCGGAAGCACAGATACGCAGTATTTT. It is translated as CASSLRTGGSTDTQYF.

The chain uses TRBV11-2 and TRBJ2-7; 8 bases match TRBD2. Germline-derived CDR1 and CDR2 are SGHAT and FQNNGV. There are 12 residues in the CDR3. V lost 6 bases to trimming and J lost 12 bases; unmatched junction nucleotides: 10. This CDR3 is CASRPGGGPLYF. Written as DNA, the CDR3 is TGTGCCAGCAGGCCCGGGGGGGGGCCATTGTACTTC.

V and J are TRBV6-1 and TRBJ2-6; D remains unclear. The CDR3 sequence is 16 residues long. Trimming pared 0 bases from V and 0 bases from J, leaving 6 bases between. Germline CDR1 reads MNHNS; CDR2 reads SASEGT. CDR3: CASSEAAGSGANVLTF. CDR3 DNA: TGTGCCAGCAGTGAAGCGGCAGGCTCTGGGGCCAACGTCCTGACTTTC.

The J gene is TRBJ2-5, the V gene TRBV11-1, with 11 bases that match TRBD2. The CDR3 totals 16 residues. The V segment lost 10 bases and the J segment 2 bases; nucleotides outside the gene matches: 12. The germline V gene has CDR1 SGHAT and CDR2 FQDESV (reference sequence). The CDR3 loop reads CATALGTSGRQETQYF. The CDR3 DNA sequence: TGTGCCACCGCCCTAGGGACTAGCGGAAGACAAGAGACCCAGTACTTC. The complete variable domain, with remaining parts taken from reference TRBV11-1 and TRBJ2-5, reads EAEVAQSPRYKITEKSQAVAFWCDPISGHATLYWYRQILGQGPELLVQFQDESVVDDSQLPKDRFSAERLKGVDSTLKIQPAELGDSAMYLCATALGTSGRQETQYFGPGTRLLVL.

The chain couples TRBV9 to TRBJ1-6; 8 bases are shared with TRBD1. The CDR3 is 15 residues long. Germline V lookup: CDR1 SGDLS, CDR2 YYNGEE. The V and J ends lost 4 bases and 5 bases, in that order; junction bases with no gene match: 5. This CDR3 reads CASSPGTGHNSPLHF. The CDR3 bases are TGTGCCAGCAGCCCAGGGACAGGCCATAATTCACCCCTCCACTTT. The full variable domain, completed using reference TRBV9 and TRBJ1-6, is DSGVTQTPKHLITATGQRVTLRCSPRSGDLSVYWYQQSLDQGLQFLIQYYNGEERAKGNILERFSAQQFPDLHSELNLSSLELGDSALYFCASSPGTGHNSPLHFGNGTRLTVT.

V is TRBV19 and J is TRBJ1-5, with D perhaps matching TRBD1 (6 bases). Germline V gene sequence: CDR1 LNHDA, CDR2 SQIVND (reference sequence). This CDR3 contains 13 residues. V lost 5 bases to trimming and J lost 7 bases, with 12 bases between them. CDR3 DNA sequence: TGTGCCAGTAGTTCAGGGGTCGGACAGCCCCAGCATTTT. It encodes CASSSGVGQPQHF. Supplemented by reference TRBV19 and TRBJ1-5, the full variable domain reads DGGITQSPKYLFRKEGQNVTLSCEQNLNHDAMYWYRQDPGQGLRLIYYSQIVNDFQKGDIAEGYSVSREKKESFPLTVTSAQKNPTAFYLCASSSGVGQPQHFGDGTRLSIL.

The chain employs TRBV12-3 or TRBV12-4 and TRBJ2-7; D gene uncertain. V was trimmed by 5 bases and J by 4 bases, leaving 6 bases between them. The CDR3 loop spans 11 amino acids. Here the CDR3 reads CASSELYEQYF. The CDR3 DNA sequence: TGTGCCAGCAGTGAACTTTACGAGCAGTACTTC.

The gene calls are TRBV7-3 and TRBJ2-3; D possibly corresponds to TRBD2 (5 bases). The V gene's germline CDR1 is SGHTA and CDR2 FQGTGA. The V end lost 5 bases, the J end lost 6 bases, and 15 bases lay between the germline ends. CDR3 length equals 14 residues. The CDR3 bases are TGTGCCAGCAGCCCCGGGGTAGCGAGGGATACGCAGTATTTT. Its protein product is CASSPGVARDTQYF.

The J gene is TRBJ2-2, the V gene TRBV27; no firm D call. Trimming left V 7 bases short and J 0 bases short, with 3 bases between. The V gene's germline CDR1 is MNHEY and CDR2 SMNVEV (reference sequence). CDR3 length equals 12 residues. The CDR3 region is CASTTNTGELFF. The DNA of the CDR3 is TGTGCCAGCACCACGAACACCGGGGAGCTGTTTTTT.

This clone has only one observation. The rearrangement joins TRBV18 to TRBJ1-1; 8 nucleotides align to TRBD1. Germline V gene sequence: CDR1 KGHSH, CDR2 LQKENI. Trimming removed 3 bases from V and 1 base from J; junction bases left unmatched: 7. This CDR3 has 16 amino acids. In nucleotides, the CDR3 is TGTGCCAGCTCACCCAGCTGGACAGGGCAGAACACTGAAGCTTTCTTT. This translates into CASSPSWTGQNTEAFF.

V is TRBV6-5 and J is TRBJ1-2, with a weak D call TRBD1 (6 bases). Trimming left V 0 bases short and J 4 bases short, with 9 bases between. Germline assignment: CDR1 MNHEY and CDR2 SVGAGI. The CDR3 has 14 residues. The CDR3 loop is CASSYSQGSYGYTF. DNA for the CDR3: TGTGCCAGCAGTTACTCTCAGGGGAGCTATGGCTACACCTTC.

This clone came up a few times. The chain joins TRBV5-8 to TRBJ1-1; D not certain. Germline V gene sequence: CDR1 SGHTS, CDR2 YDEGEE. This CDR3 is built from 14 residues. Trimming left V 1 base short and J 0 bases short, with 7 bases between. The DNA for the CDR3 is TGTGCCAGCAGCTTGCACACATTGAACACTGAAGCTTTCTTT. Translating it yields CASSLHTLNTEAFF.

The table lists this clone with a few counts. The V gene is TRBV2, the J gene TRBJ1-1; maybe TRBD1 (6 bases). The CDR3 is 14 residues long. V was pared by 6 bases and J by 0 bases, with 11 bases between. Germline V lookup: CDR1 SNHLY, CDR2 FYNNEI. The DNA of the CDR3 is TGTGCCAGCAGGCAGGGGTATTTGAACACTGAAGCTTTCTTT. Its protein is CASRQGYLNTEAFF.

This sequence joins TRBV2 and TRBJ2-2; the D gene is possibly TRBD1 (5 bases). Deletions cut 6 bases from V and 7 bases from J, with 15 bases between. CDR1 and CDR2 from the germline V gene are SNHLY and FYNNEI. This CDR3 comprises 14 residues. CDR3: CASRYRLLGGELFF. CDR3 DNA: TGTGCCAGCAGATACAGGTTGCTGGGCGGGGAGCTGTTTTTT.

The chain joins TRBV19 to TRBJ2-3; D may be TRBD2 (5 bases). The CDR3 runs 15 residues. The germline gives CDR1 LNHDA, CDR2 SQIVND (reference sequence). V lost 6 bases and J lost 0, with 13 bases in between. CDR3 in amino acids: CASRPEETSTDTQYF. The DNA for the CDR3 is TGTGCCAGTAGGCCGGAGGAAACTAGCACAGATACGCAGTATTTT.

The sample holds a few counts of this clone. The chain uses TRBV7-9 and TRBJ1-3; tentatively, D is TRBD1 (5 bases). Looked up from germline, CDR1 is SEHNR and CDR2 is FQNEAQ (reference sequence). Trimming pared 1 base from V and 9 bases from J, leaving 16 bases between. The CDR3 runs 15 residues. CDR3 nucleotide sequence: TGTGCCAGCAGCTTAGAAAGGGGTGGCGAAAGCACCATATATTTT. It yields the protein CASSLERGGESTIYF.